Below, 3 T cell receptor beta chains from the same sample are listed, as sequenced in a study of blood T cell repertoires in COVID-19. Clones were read by immunoSEQ multiplex PCR, and TCRdb kept only the in-frame ones, dropping some. The table has around 66,000 clones, around 87% seen once. The sample taken for sequencing was peripheral blood. Source of these receptors: a man aged 55 to 70 with acute or convalescent COVID-19.

The V gene is TRBV3-1 (or the pseudogene TRBV3-2), the J gene TRBJ1-6, with a tentative D call TRBD1 (5 bases). The ends were cut back, 6 bases at V and 11 bases at J, with 14 bases in the middle. Germline V gene data show CDR1 as LGHDT and CDR2 as YNNKEL (reference sequence). This CDR3 contains 13 residues. The CDR3 reads CASRRGVVAPLHF. DNA of the CDR3: TGTGCCAGCAGGCGGGGGGTCGTCGCACCCCTCCACTTT.

The chain carries TRBV5-1 and TRBJ1-1; 7 bases are a match to TRBD1. Germline loops: CDR1 SGHRS, CDR2 YFSETQ. This CDR3 has 15 amino acids. Unmatched junction bases numbered 7, after V lost 1 base and J lost 4 bases. The CDR3 sequence is CASSLRGRLGTEAFF. CDR3 coding DNA: TGCGCCAGCAGCTTGAGGGGGCGCCTTGGCACTGAAGCTTTCTTT.

The genes are TRBV24-1 and TRBJ2-7; a possible D gene is TRBD2 (6 bases). This CDR3 spans 15 amino acids. Trimming shortened V by 2 bases and J by 6 bases, and 16 bases separated the two germline ends. Germline values: CDR1 KGHDR, CDR2 SFDVKD. The CDR3 spells CATSDSRDSRGEQYF. DNA for the CDR3: TGTGCCACCAGTGATTCCCGGGACTCCAGAGGCGAGCAGTACTTC.